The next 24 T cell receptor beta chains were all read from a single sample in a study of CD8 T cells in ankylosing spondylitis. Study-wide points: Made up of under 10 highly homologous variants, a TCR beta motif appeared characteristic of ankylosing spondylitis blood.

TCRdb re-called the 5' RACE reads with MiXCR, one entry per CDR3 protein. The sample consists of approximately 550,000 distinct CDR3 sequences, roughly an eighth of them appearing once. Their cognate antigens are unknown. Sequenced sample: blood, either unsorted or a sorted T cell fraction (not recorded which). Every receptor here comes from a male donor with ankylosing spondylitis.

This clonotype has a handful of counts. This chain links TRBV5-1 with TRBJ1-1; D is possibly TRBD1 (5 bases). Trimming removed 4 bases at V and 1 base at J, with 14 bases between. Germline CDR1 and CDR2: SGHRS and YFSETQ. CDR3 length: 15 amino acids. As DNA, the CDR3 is TGCGCCAGCAGCGCCGCGGGGACGGGGAACACTGAAGCTTTCTTT. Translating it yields CASSAAGTGNTEAFF.

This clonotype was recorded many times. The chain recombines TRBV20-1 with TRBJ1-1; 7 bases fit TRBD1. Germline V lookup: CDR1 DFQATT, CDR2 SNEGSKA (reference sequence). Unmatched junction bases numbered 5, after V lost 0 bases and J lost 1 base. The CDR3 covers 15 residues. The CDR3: CSARDRRTGNTEAFF. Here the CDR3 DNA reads TGCAGTGCTAGAGATCGTCGGACAGGGAACACTGAAGCTTTCTTT.

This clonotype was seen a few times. The CDR3 DNA reads as TGCAGTGGCGTAGAAGCTAACTATGGCTACACCTTC. This codes for CSGVEANYGYTF. This chain connects TRBV20-1 to TRBJ1-2; the D is unclear. In germline, CDR1 is DFQATT, CDR2 SNEGSKA (reference sequence). The CDR3 runs to 12 residues. V dropped 7 bases and J dropped 0 bases, with 9 bases sitting between them.

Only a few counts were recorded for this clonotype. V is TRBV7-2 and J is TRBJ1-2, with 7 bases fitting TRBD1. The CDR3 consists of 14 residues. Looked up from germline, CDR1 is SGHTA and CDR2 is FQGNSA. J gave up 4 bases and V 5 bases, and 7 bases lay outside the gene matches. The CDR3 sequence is CASSALGQAYGYTF. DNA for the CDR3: TGTGCCAGCAGCGCTCTAGGACAGGCCTATGGCTACACCTTC. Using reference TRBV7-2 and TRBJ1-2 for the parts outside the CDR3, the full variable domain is GAGVSQSPSNKVTEKGKDVELRCDPISGHTALYWYRQSLGQGLEFLIYFQGNSAPDKSGLPSDRFSAERTGGSVSTLTIQRTQQEDSAVYLCASSALGQAYGYTFGSGTRLTVV.

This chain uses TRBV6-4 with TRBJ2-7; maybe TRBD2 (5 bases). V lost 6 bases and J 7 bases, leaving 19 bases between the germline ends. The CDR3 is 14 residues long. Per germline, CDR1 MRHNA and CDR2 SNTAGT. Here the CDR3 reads CASRWTSAGWEQYF. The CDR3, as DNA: TGTGCCAGCAGATGGACCTCCGCGGGCTGGGAGCAGTACTTC.

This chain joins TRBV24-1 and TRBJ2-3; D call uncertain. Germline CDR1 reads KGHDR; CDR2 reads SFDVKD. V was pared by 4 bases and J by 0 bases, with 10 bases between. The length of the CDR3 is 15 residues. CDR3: CATSDPSASTDTQYF. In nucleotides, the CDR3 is TGTGCCACCAGTGACCCATCGGCTAGCACAGATACGCAGTATTTT.

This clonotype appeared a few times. CDR3 DNA: TGTGCCAGCAGCCCCCAGACAGACTCCTATAATTCACCCCTCCACTTT. It specifies CASSPQTDSYNSPLHF. This rearrangement joins TRBV3-1 to TRBJ1-6; perhaps TRBD1 as D (5 bases). The CDR3 totals 16 residues. V lost 4 bases to trimming and J lost 0 bases, with 10 bases between them. CDR1 is LGHDT and CDR2 is YNNKEL in the germline V gene (reference sequence).

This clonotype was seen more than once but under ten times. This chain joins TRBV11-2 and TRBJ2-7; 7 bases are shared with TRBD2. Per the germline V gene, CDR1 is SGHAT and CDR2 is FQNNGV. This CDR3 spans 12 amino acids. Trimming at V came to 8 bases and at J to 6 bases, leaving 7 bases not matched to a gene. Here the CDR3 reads CASRLGGSEQYF. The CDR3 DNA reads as TGTGCCAGCCGACTGGGGGGGAGCGAGCAGTACTTC.

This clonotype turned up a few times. This CDR3 is CASSLFGAGELFF. CDR3 nucleotide sequence: TGTGCCAGCAGCCTGTTCGGGGCCGGGGAGCTGTTTTTT. V is TRBV7-9 and J is TRBJ2-2; perhaps TRBD2 as D (5 bases). In germline, CDR1 is SEHNR, CDR2 FQNEAQ (reference sequence). The CDR3 contains 13 residues. V gave up 5 bases and J gave up 6 bases, with 10 bases separating them.

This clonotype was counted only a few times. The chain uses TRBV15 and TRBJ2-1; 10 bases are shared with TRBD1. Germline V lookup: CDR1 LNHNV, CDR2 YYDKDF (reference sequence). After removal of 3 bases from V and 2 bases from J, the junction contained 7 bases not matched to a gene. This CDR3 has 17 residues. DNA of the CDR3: TGTGCCACCAGCAGTCCGATGGGACAGGGGACCTACAATGAGCAGTTCTTC. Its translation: CATSSPMGQGTYNEQFF. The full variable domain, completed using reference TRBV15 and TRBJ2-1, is DAMVIQNPRYQVTQFGKPVTLSCSQTLNHNVMYWYQQKSSQAPKLLFHYYDKDFNNEADTPDNFQSRRPNTSFCFLDIRSPGLGDTAMYLCATSSPMGQGTYNEQFFGPGTRLTVL.

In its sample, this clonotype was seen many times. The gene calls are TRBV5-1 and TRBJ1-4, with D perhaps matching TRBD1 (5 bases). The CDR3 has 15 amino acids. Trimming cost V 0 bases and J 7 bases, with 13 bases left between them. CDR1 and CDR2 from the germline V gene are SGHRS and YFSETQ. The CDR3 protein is CASSLAGDFAEKLFF. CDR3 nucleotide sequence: TGCGCCAGCAGCTTGGCGGGGGATTTCGCTGAAAAACTGTTTTTT.

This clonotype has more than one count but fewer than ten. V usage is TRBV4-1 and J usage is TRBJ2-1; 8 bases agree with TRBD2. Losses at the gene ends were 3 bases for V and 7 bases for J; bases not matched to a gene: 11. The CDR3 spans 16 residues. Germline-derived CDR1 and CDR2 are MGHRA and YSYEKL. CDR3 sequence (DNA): TGCGCCAGCAGCCACGCGGGGAGGACTAGCACAAATGAGCAGTTCTTC. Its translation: CASSHAGRTSTNEQFF.

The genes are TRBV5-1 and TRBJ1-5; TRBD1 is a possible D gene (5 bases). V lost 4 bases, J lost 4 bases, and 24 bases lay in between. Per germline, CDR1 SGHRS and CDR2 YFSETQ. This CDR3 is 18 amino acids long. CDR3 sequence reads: CASSPGAATIPGNQPQHF. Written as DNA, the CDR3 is TGCGCCAGCAGCCCTGGGGCCGCGACTATCCCTGGGAATCAGCCCCAGCATTTT. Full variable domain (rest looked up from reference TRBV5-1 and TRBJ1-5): KAGVTQTPRYLIKTRGQQVTLSCSPISGHRSVSWYQQTPGQGLQFLFEYFSETQRNKGNFPGRFSGRQFSNSRSEMNVSTLELGDSALYLCASSPGAATIPGNQPQHFGDGTRLSIL.

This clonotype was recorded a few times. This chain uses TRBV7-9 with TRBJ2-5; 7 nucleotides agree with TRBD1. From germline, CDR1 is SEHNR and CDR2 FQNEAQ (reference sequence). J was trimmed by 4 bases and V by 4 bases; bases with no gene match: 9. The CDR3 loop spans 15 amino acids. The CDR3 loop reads CASSSPGQPGETQYF. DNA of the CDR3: TGTGCCAGCAGCTCCCCGGGACAGCCGGGAGAGACCCAGTACTTC.

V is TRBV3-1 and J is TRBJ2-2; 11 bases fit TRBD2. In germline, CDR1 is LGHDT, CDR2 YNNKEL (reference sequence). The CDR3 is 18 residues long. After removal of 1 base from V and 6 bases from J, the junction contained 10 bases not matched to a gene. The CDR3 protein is CASSQGGRLAGGAGELFF. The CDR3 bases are TGTGCCAGCAGCCAAGGTGGTCGGCTAGCGGGAGGAGCCGGGGAGCTGTTTTTT.

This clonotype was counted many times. The CDR3 spells CASSLPRSPPDTQYF. DNA of the CDR3: TGCGCCAGCAGCTTGCCCCGGAGCCCACCAGATACGCAGTATTTT. The rearrangement links TRBV5-1 to TRBJ2-3, with unresolved D. Germline CDR1 and CDR2: SGHRS and YFSETQ. The CDR3 totals 15 residues. V lost 1 base and J lost 4, with 13 bases in between. Full variable domain (missing parts from reference TRBV5-1 and TRBJ2-3): KAGVTQTPRYLIKTRGQQVTLSCSPISGHRSVSWYQQTPGQGLQFLFEYFSETQRNKGNFPGRFSGRQFSNSRSEMNVSTLELGDSALYLCASSLPRSPPDTQYFGPGTRLTVL.

CDR3 DNA: TGTGCCTGGAGTGTTGGGACTAGCGGGAGGGAGGATACGCAGTATTTT. It yields the protein CAWSVGTSGREDTQYF. The V gene is TRBV30, the J gene TRBJ2-3; 16 positions match TRBD2. CDR3 length: 16 residues. The V gene end was trimmed by 0 bases and the J gene end by 6 bases; junction bases not matched to a gene: 3. Germline CDR1 reads GTSNPN; CDR2 reads SVGIG (reference sequence).

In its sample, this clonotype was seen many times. CDR3 in DNA: TGTGCCAGCAGCCAAGTCTACAATGAGCAGTTCTTC. Translation gives CASSQVYNEQFF. This chain connects TRBV3-1 to TRBJ2-1, with D unclear. V lost 1 base, J lost 3 bases, and 1 base lay in between. Germline V lookup: CDR1 LGHDT, CDR2 YNNKEL (reference sequence). The CDR3 loop spans 12 amino acids.

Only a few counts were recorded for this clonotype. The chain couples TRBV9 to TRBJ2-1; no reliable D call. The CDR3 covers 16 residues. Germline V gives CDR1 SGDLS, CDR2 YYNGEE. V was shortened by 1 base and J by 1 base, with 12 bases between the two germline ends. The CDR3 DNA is TGTGCCAGCAGCGTACAGAGCCTCCGTTCCTACAATGAGCAGTTCTTC. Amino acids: CASSVQSLRSYNEQFF.

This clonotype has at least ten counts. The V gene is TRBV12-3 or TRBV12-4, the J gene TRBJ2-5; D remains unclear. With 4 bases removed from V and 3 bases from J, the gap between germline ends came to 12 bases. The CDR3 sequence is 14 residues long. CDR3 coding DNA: TGTGCCAGCAGTTCCCCCTCAAGAAAAGAGACCCAGTACTTC. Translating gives CASSSPSRKETQYF.

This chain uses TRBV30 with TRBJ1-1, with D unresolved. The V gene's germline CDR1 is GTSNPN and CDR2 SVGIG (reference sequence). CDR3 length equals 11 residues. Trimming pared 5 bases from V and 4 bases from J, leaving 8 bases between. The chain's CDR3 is CAWCVTTEAFF. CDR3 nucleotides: TGTGCCTGGTGCGTAACCACTGAAGCTTTCTTT. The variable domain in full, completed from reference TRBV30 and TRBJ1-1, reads SQTIHQWPATLVQPVGSPLSLECTVEGTSNPNLYWYRQAAGRGLQLLFYSVGIGQISSEVPQNLSASRPQDRQFILSSKKLLLSDSGFYLCAWCVTTEAFFGQGTRLTVV.

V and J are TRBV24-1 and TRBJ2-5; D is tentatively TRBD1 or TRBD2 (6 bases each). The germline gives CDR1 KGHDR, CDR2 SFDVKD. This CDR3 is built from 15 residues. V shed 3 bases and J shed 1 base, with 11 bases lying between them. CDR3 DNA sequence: TGTGCCACCAGTGATGTAGGAGGGGGCCAAGAGACCCAGTACTTC. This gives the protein CATSDVGGGQETQYF.

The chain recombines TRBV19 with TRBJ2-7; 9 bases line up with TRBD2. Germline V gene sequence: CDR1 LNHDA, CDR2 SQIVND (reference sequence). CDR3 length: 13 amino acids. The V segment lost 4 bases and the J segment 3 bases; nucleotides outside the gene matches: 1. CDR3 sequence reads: CASSTSGNYEQYF. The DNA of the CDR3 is TGTGCCAGTAGTACTAGCGGGAACTACGAGCAGTACTTC.

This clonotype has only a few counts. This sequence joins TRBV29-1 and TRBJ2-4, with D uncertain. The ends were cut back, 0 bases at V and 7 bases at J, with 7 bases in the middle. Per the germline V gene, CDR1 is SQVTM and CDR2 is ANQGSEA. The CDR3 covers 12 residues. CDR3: CSVEDGGNIQYF. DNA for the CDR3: TGCAGCGTTGAAGACGGTGGGAACATTCAGTACTTC.